This TCR beta chain comes out of a study of response to subunit inactivated influenza vaccine. One entry per CDR3 protein, called by TCRdb with MiXCR from the RT-PCR reads. The data show approximately 700,000 distinct CDR3 sequences, with approximately 15% seen just once and 5.5% to 8% held by the top ten. The V and J ends lost 3 bases and 5 bases, in that order; junction bases with no gene match: 4. This CDR3 spans 13 amino acids. In germline, CDR1 is LGHNA, CDR2 YNFKEQ. The sequence was obtained from a man in his forties or fifties who received an inactivated influenza vaccine. The starting material was PBMCs from blood, obtained 14 days before vaccination. The chain uses TRBV4-2 and TRBJ2-7; 7 bases are a match to TRBD2. DNA for the CDR3: TGTGCCAGCAGCCAGTTAGGGACTAACGAGCAGTACTTC. Protein product: CASSQLGTNEQYF.